The clone carrying this T cell receptor beta chain came up a few times. Its antigen remains unknown. These data come from a study of T cell repertoires in cytomegalovirus infection. In the study overall: Recently identified HLA-C-restricted CMV epitopes were used, and well-studied HLA-B-restricted CMV epitopes were used as well. The public TCR beta signatures pointed to both CMV infection and matching HLA type. Overall study results and limits: Clonotypes of TCR beta that were HLA-C-restricted and CMV-specific dominated the ex vivo response.

V shed 5 bases and J shed 0 bases, with 12 bases lying between them. The CDR3 runs to 15 residues. The germline V gene encodes CDR1 MNHEY and CDR2 SVGEGT. MiXCR was run by TCRdb on the reads, yielding one entry per CDR3 protein. The sample has fewer than 850,000 distinct CDR3 sequences, 25% to 30% seen once. The receptor was isolated from a human donor in good health (CMV status not recorded). Some clones in this sample may be carry-over from other donors' samples. The source material was cultured CD8+ T cells from PBMCs, sampled from culture after CMV antigen stimulation. This chain uses TRBV6-2 or TRBV6-3 with TRBJ2-3; D is undetermined. The CDR3 DNA is TGTGCCAGCAGTGTTCGGCATCCTAGCACAGATACGCAGTATTTT. This codes for CASSVRHPSTDTQYF.